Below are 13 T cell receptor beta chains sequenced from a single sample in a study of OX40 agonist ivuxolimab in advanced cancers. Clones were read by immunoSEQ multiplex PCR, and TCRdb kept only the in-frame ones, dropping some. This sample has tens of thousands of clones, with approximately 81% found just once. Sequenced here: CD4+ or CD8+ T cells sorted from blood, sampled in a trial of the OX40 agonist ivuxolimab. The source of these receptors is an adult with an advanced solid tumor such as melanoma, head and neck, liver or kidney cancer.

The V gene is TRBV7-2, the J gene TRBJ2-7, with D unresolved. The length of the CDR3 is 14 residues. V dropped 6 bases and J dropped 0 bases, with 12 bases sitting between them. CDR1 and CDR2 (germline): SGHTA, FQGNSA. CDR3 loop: CASSSDANSYEQYF. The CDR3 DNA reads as TGTGCCAGCAGTTCGGACGCAAACTCCTACGAGCAGTACTTC.

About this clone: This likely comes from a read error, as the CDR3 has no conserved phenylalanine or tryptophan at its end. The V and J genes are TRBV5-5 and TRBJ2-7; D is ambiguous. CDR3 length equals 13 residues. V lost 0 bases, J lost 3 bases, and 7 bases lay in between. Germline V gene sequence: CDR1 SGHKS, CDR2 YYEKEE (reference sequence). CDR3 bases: TGTGCCAGCAGCTTGGGGCAGTTCTACGAGCAGTACCTC. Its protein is CASSLGQFYEQYL.

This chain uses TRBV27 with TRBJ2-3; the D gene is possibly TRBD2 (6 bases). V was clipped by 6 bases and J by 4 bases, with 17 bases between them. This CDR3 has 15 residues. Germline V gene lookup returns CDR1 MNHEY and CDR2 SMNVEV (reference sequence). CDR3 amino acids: CASRGRDFRADTQYF. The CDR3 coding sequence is TGTGCCAGCAGGGGCCGGGACTTTAGGGCAGATACGCAGTATTTT.

The CDR3 here is CASSLAMDRNEKLFF. The CDR3 region has the DNA TGTGCCAGCAGCTTAGCGATGGACAGGAATGAAAAACTGTTTTTT. This rearrangement joins TRBV7-2 to TRBJ1-4; 7 nucleotides line up with TRBD1. The trim removed 0 bases at V and 5 bases at J, leaving 3 bases unmatched. Germline assignment: CDR1 SGHTA and CDR2 FQGNSA. CDR3 length: 15 residues.

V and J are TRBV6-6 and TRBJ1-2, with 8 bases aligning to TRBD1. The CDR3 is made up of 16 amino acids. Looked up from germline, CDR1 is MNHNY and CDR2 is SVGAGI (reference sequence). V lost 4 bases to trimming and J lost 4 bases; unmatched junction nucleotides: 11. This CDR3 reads CASSSLGPTGAYGYTF. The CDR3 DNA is TGTGCCAGCAGTTCACTTGGGCCGACAGGGGCCTATGGCTACACCTTC.

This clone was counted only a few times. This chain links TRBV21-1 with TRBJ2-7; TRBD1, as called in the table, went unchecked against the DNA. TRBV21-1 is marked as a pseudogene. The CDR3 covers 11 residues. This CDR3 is CASRTGVEQYF. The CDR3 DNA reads TGTGCCAGCAGGACAGGGGTCGAGCAGTACTTC.

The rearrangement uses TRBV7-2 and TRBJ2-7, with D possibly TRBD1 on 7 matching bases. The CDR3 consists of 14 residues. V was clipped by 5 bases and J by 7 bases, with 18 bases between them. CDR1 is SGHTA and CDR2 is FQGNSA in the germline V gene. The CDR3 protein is CASSLRGAGFEQYF. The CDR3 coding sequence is TGTGCCAGCAGCCTCAGGGGGGCCGGATTTGAGCAGTACTTC.

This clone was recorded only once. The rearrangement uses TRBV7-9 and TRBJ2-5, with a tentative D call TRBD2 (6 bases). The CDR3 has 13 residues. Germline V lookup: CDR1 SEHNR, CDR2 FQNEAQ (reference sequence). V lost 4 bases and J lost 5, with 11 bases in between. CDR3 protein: CASSSTSRETQYF. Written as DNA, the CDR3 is TGTGCCAGCAGCTCGACTAGTCGGGAGACCCAGTACTTC.

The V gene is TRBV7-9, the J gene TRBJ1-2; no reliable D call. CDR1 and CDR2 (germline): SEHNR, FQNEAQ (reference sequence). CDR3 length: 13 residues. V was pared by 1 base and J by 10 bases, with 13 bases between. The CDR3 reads CASSLVPETYYTF. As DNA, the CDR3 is TGTGCCAGCAGCTTAGTTCCAGAGACTTACTACACCTTC.

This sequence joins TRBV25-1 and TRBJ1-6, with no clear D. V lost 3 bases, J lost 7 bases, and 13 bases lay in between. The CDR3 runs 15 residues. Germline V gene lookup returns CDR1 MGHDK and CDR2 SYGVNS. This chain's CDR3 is CASSEAGHGNSPLHF. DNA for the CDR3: TGTGCCAGCAGTGAGGCGGGCCACGGAAATTCACCCCTCCACTTT.

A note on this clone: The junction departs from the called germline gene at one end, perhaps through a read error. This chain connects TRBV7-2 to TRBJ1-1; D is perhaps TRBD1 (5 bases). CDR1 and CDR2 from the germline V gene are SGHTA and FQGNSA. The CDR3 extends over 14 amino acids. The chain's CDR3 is CASSLVGTGESPAF. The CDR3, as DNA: TGTGCCAGCAGCTTAGTCGGGACGGGGGAATCCCCCGCCTTT. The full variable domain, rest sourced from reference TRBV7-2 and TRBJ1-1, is GAGVSQSPSNKVTEKGKDVELRCDPISGHTALYWYRQSLGQGLEFLIYFQGNSAPDKSGLPSDRFSAERTGGSVSTLTIQRTQQEDSAVYLCASSLVGTGESPAFGQGTRLTVV.

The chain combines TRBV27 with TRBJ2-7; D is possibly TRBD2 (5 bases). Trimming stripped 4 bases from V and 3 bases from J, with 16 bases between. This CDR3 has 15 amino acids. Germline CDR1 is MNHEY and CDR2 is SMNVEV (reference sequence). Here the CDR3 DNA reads TGTGCCAGCAGTTCGCGACCTAACGAGGGCTACGAGCAGTACTTC. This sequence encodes CASSSRPNEGYEQYF.

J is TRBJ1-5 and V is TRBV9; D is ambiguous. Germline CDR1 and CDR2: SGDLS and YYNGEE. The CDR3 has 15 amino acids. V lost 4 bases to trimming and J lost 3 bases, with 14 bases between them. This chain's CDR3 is CASSLTDRPNQPQHF. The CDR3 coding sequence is TGTGCCAGCAGCCTCACAGACCGCCCCAATCAGCCCCAGCATTTT.